The 17 T cell receptor beta chains in this list originate from one sample, sequenced in a study of T-cell reconstitution after alpha-beta-depleted transplantation in children. TCRbeta library preparation incorporated unique molecular identifiers. Using its own MiXCR run on the PCR reads, TCRdb lists one record per CDR3 protein. The table includes about 78,000 distinct CDR3 sequences, 14% detected once. Sample: PBMCs, mostly from graft donor cells, taken 180 days after TCRalphabeta/CD19-depleted stem cell transplant. Every receptor here comes from a male patient between 2 and 9 years old who had a stem cell transplant for acute lymphoblastic leukemia, so the T cells may come from the graft donor.

Only a few counts were recorded for this clonotype. The gene calls are TRBV28 and TRBJ1-1; 7 bases line up with TRBD1. The germline CDR1 and CDR2 sequences are MDHEN and SYDVKM. CDR3 length equals 16 residues. After removal of 6 bases from V and 1 base from J, the junction contained 11 bases not matched to a gene. This CDR3 is CASSRGGFGGNTEAFF. The CDR3 bases are TGTGCCAGCAGCCGAGGGGGCTTCGGGGGGAACACTGAAGCTTTCTTT.

This chain connects TRBV7-9 to TRBJ1-1; D is perhaps TRBD1 (5 bases). This CDR3 has 14 amino acids. The V and J ends lost 2 bases and 3 bases respectively, with 10 bases between them. Germline lookup yields CDR1 SEHNR and CDR2 FQNEAQ (reference sequence). The chain's CDR3 is CASSLLSGDTEAFF. In DNA, the CDR3 is TGTGCCAGCAGCTTACTCTCGGGGGACACTGAAGCTTTCTTT.

The gene calls are TRBV7-2 and TRBJ2-3; a possible D gene is TRBD1 (5 bases). Deletions cut 7 bases from V and 1 base from J, with 15 bases between. CDR1 and CDR2 (germline): SGHTA, FQGNSA. This CDR3 spans 15 amino acids. CDR3 DNA: TGTGCCAGCACCGCGAGGACAATACGCACAGATACGCAGTATTTT. Translating gives CASTARTIRTDTQYF.

V and J are TRBV6-5 and TRBJ1-4; no definite D call. Deletions cut 0 bases from V and 3 bases from J, with 8 bases between. The CDR3 has 15 amino acids. Germline CDR1 is MNHEY and CDR2 is SVGAGI. This CDR3 reads CASSYSNGPNEKLFF. CDR3 bases: TGTGCCAGCAGTTACTCGAACGGACCTAATGAAAAACTGTTTTTT.

This clonotype was found a few times. The V and J genes are TRBV11-2 and TRBJ2-5; 10 nucleotides align to TRBD2. Trimming removed 1 base from V and 4 bases from J; junction bases left unmatched: 0. Germline V gene sequence: CDR1 SGHAT, CDR2 FQNNGV. This CDR3 contains 14 residues. The DNA of the CDR3 is TGTGCCAGCAGCTTAGTAGCGGGGGGAGAGACCCAGTACTTC. Translating gives CASSLVAGGETQYF.

The chain couples TRBV7-3 to TRBJ2-5; 8 bases fit TRBD2. The CDR3 sequence is 15 residues long. In germline, CDR1 is SGHTA, CDR2 FQGTGA. The V segment lost 2 bases and the J segment 5 bases; nucleotides outside the gene matches: 7. CDR3 protein: CASSLVGRAKETQYF. CDR3 sequence (DNA): TGTGCCAGCAGCTTAGTCGGGAGGGCCAAGGAGACCCAGTACTTC.

This clonotype has at least ten counts. The genes are TRBV10-3 and TRBJ1-1; D is undetermined. CDR1 and CDR2 (germline): ENHRY, SYGVKD. This CDR3 has 14 residues. V lost 8 bases and J lost 4, with 17 bases in between. The CDR3 reads CAIVRSSKLTEAFF. The CDR3 DNA sequence: TGTGCCATCGTCAGGTCTTCCAAACTCACTGAAGCTTTCTTT.

V and J are TRBV18 and TRBJ2-3; 7 bases align to TRBD1. Looked up from germline, CDR1 is KGHSH and CDR2 is LQKENI. The CDR3 covers 16 residues. J lost 8 bases, V lost 3 bases, and 14 bases had no gene match. CDR3 loop: CASSPRTGDPRGTQYF. The CDR3 DNA is TGTGCCAGCTCACCTCGGACAGGAGACCCAAGGGGTACGCAGTATTTT.

This clonotype was observed many times. The V gene is TRBV7-9, the J gene TRBJ2-3; D unresolved. There are 13 residues in the CDR3. V lost 5 bases and J 0 bases, leaving 6 bases between the germline ends. In germline, CDR1 is SEHNR, CDR2 FQNEAQ (reference sequence). CDR3 sequence: CASSEVSTDTQYF. CDR3 nucleotide sequence: TGTGCCAGCAGCGAGGTCAGCACAGATACGCAGTATTTT.

This rearrangement joins TRBV7-9 to TRBJ2-3, with D possibly matching TRBD2 (6 bases). The germline V gene has CDR1 SEHNR and CDR2 FQNEAQ (reference sequence). The V end lost 1 base, the J end lost 1 base, and 9 bases lay between the germline ends. The CDR3 is 15 amino acids. The CDR3 bases are TGTGCCAGCAGCTTAGTCAGCGGGCGCACAGATACGCAGTATTTT. It specifies CASSLVSGRTDTQYF.

The table lists this clonotype with many counts. The V gene is TRBV10-3, the J gene TRBJ1-4; D possibly corresponds to TRBD1 (6 bases). Trimming pared 6 bases from V and 10 bases from J, leaving 12 bases between. Germline V CDR1 and CDR2: ENHRY, SYGVKD. This CDR3 has 12 residues. The chain's CDR3 is CAISGGLGKLFF. The CDR3 region has the DNA TGTGCCATCAGCGGGGGCCTGGGAAAACTGTTTTTT.

This clonotype turned up a few times. The chain uses TRBV18 and TRBJ1-1, with D hard to call. The V end was cut by 3 bases, the J end by 0 bases, with 14 bases between. The CDR3 runs 16 residues. CDR1 and CDR2 (germline): KGHSH, LQKENI. The CDR3, as DNA: TGTGCCAGCTCACCGCAAAGGACGGTGATGAACACTGAAGCTTTCTTT. Protein product: CASSPQRTVMNTEAFF.

This clonotype occurred many times. The gene calls are TRBV5-1 and TRBJ1-3; D is uncertain. Germline loops: CDR1 SGHRS, CDR2 YFSETQ. The V gene lost 1 base and the J gene lost 0 bases, with 14 bases spanning the gap. The CDR3 covers 17 residues. The CDR3 loop is CASSLRLPRDSGNTIYF. The CDR3 DNA is TGCGCCAGCAGCTTGCGGCTCCCCCGGGACTCTGGAAACACCATATATTTT.

The chain has TRBV28 and TRBJ1-5; D might be TRBD1 (5 bases). Between the trimmed V and J ends, which lost 5 bases and 6 bases, there was a span of 14 bases. The CDR3 is made up of 14 amino acids. The germline V gene encodes CDR1 MDHEN and CDR2 SYDVKM. The CDR3 loop reads CASSRSGSAQPQHF. The DNA of the CDR3 is TGTGCCAGCAGTCGATCAGGGTCGGCTCAGCCCCAGCATTTT.

The rearrangement links TRBV24-1 to TRBJ2-5; possible D gene TRBD2, 6 bases. Trimming removed 4 bases at V and 4 bases at J, with 9 bases between. Germline assignment: CDR1 KGHDR and CDR2 SFDVKD. This CDR3 spans 13 amino acids. This CDR3 is CATSDPGGETQYF. In DNA, the CDR3 is TGTGCCACCAGTGACCCCGGGGGAGAGACCCAGTACTTC.

This clonotype was seen a few times. The chain is built from TRBV11-2 and TRBJ2-3; D uncertain. CDR1 SGHAT and CDR2 FQNNGV come from the germline V gene. This CDR3 comprises 14 residues. V was pared by 2 bases and J by 3 bases, with 9 bases between. CDR3 in DNA: TGTGCCAGCAGCTTACGACCCTATACAGATACGCAGTATTTT. Translating gives CASSLRPYTDTQYF.

This clonotype occurred many times. V usage is TRBV27 and J usage is TRBJ1-3; tentative D call: TRBD1 (6 bases). The V end lost 8 bases, the J end lost 2 bases, and 10 bases lay between the germline ends. The germline CDR1 and CDR2 sequences are MNHEY and SMNVEV (reference sequence). CDR3 length: 13 amino acids. The CDR3 DNA reads as TGTGCCAGCGCCGGGACAACTGGAAACACCATATATTTT. Protein sequence: CASAGTTGNTIYF.